This T cell receptor (beta chain) was identified in a study of blood T cell repertoires in COVID-19 (dated by TCRdb to between 2020 and 2021). A note on the overall study: Samples covering the acute and convalescent phases of COVID-19 were provided by collaborators in the United States, Italy and Spain. The sample metadata nearly always contained a de-identified subject ID, COVID-19 status, age in years and sex. Samples were obtained from the ongoing ImmuneRACE study (first 160 participants) and from about 1,300 subjects provided by 6 global collaborators. The repertoires were released in a freely available public database intended as a resource for research on the immune response to SARS-CoV-2. Subjects who had been exposed to COVID-19, were actively infected with it, or had recovered from it provided the deeply sampled blood TCRbeta repertoires that made up the dataset. HLA class I and class II types, where available, came from metadata supplied by the sample provider rather than from assay-based typing. The material from the prospective study consisted of cDNA or gDNA derived from T cells, B-cell-depleted T cells, or PBMCs. General study outcomes and caveats: The quantity of clinical and demographic metadata differed by source and by participant and was supplied without curation.

Only one count was recorded for this clone. The clone's antigen remains unknown. No qualities accompany the bases; no much larger clone lies one base away. TCRbeta CDR3 regions were amplified from genomic DNA by means of the immunoSEQ Assay, a bias-controlled multiplex PCR. For the original study's pipeline: Within the assay, amplification of reference gene primers was used to estimate how many nucleated cells each sample contained. Sequence reads were collapsed and filtered to measure the absolute abundance of every unique TCRbeta CDR3 rearrangement. For each sample, productive Simpson clonality was calculated as the square root of Simpson's diversity index over productive rearrangements. This immuneACCESS table, as held by TCRdb, lists in-frame sequences with V and J called but not all clones. Of the missing ones, under half trace to an unresolved V gene in checked studies; the others have no known cause. V and J calls and clone size are copied from that table; D and trimming were computed from the DNA. The sample data list around 310,000 clones, and around 90% of these were observed just once. More than 6% of the sample belongs to the ten largest clones.

The CDR3 contains 14 residues, cysteine and phenylalanine counted. Kept here is only the CDR3 DNA, which spans 42 bases and is read in frame from base 1. V loses 2 bases, J loses 4 bases, and the germline ends lie 9 bases apart. Taken from the germline V gene, the CDR1 and CDR2 loops are KGHSH and LQKENI. At one collaborating source in Seattle, patients were enrolled during active infection and were followed longitudinally through the course of disease. Each collaborating institution followed its own protocols to collect whole blood in K2EDTA tubes. For TCRbeta analysis, collaborator samples were shipped as frozen whole blood, as isolated PBMCs, or as DNA extracted from either sample type.

The chain is assembled from TRBV18 and TRBJ2-1; matching of 5 bases hints at TRBD1 as the D gene. The clonotype comes from a woman aged 25 to 39 with COVID-19, enrolled during active disease. The material sequenced was peripheral blood. Here the CDR3 is given as CASSPDSMYNEQFF. The nucleotides read TGTGCCAGCTCACCAGACAGTATGTACAATGAGCAGTTCTTC. The CDR3 plus the reference TRBV18 and TRBJ2-1 genes for the other parts give the full variable domain: NAGVMQNPRHLVRRRGQEARLRCSPMKGHSHVYWYRQLPEEGLKFMVYLQKENIIDESGMPKERFSAEFPKEGPSILRIQQVVRGDSAAYFCASSPDSMYNEQFFGPGTRLTVL.